The T cell receptor (beta chain) described here comes from a study of response to subunit inactivated influenza vaccine. Broader study findings: Few new T cells, the authors suggested, are recruited by each seasonal influenza vaccination.

This clonotype was seen ten or more times. What it binds is unknown. TCRdb recomputed calls from the RT-PCR reads with MiXCR, one row per CDR3 protein. This table holds 550,000 to 650,000 distinct CDR3 sequences, about an eighth found once. The sequence came from a man between 45 and 60 years old who received an inactivated influenza vaccine. The sample in question was PBMCs from blood, obtained on the day of vaccination.

The CDR3 loop is CASSLQGHQPQHF. Here the CDR3 DNA reads TGTGCCAGCAGCTTACAGGGCCATCAGCCCCAGCATTTT. The chain employs TRBV7-8 and TRBJ1-5, with D tentatively TRBD1 (5 bases). CDR3 length equals 13 residues. Between the trimmed V and J ends, which lost 2 bases and 5 bases, there was a span of 7 bases. Germline loops: CDR1 SGHVS, CDR2 FQNEAQ.